This T cell receptor beta chain was obtained from a study of CD8+ T cells in alopecia areata. The germline gives CDR1 SNHLY, CDR2 FYNNEI. V was pared by 3 bases and J by 6 bases, with 18 bases between. The CDR3 is 15 amino acids. Extracted from the samples, RNA was reverse transcribed into cDNA to serve as the sequencing template. TCRdb's copy holds only in-frame clones and misses some; the assay was immunoSEQ multiplex PCR. Of over 100,000 clones in the sample, around 49% were seen once. The V gene is TRBV2, the J gene TRBJ2-7, with D perhaps matching TRBD2 (5 bases). The input for sequencing was CD8+ T cells sorted from blood, taken at week 0. This clonotype originated in a human donor with alopecia areata. CDR3 sequence: CASSDPEKEVREQYF. The CDR3, as DNA: TGTGCCAGCAGTGACCCCGAAAAGGAGGTACGCGAGCAGTACTTC. The full variable domain, rest sourced from reference TRBV2 and TRBJ2-7, is EPEVTQTPSHQVTQMGQEVILRCVPISNHLYFYWYRQILGQKVEFLVSFYNNEISEKSEIFDDQFSVERPDGSNFTLKIRSTKLEDSAMYFCASSDPEKEVREQYFGPGTRLTVT.